Listed below are T cell receptor beta chains from one sample, sequenced in a study of blood T cell repertoires in COVID-19. The data were produced by immunoSEQ multiplex PCR, yet TCRdb's version contains in-frame clones alone and is incomplete. The sample consists of approximately 190,000 clones, roughly three quarters of them appearing once. Sequences were obtained from peripheral blood. The receptors here all came from a man in his sixties with active or convalescent COVID-19. CDR3s include the opening cysteine and the closing phenylalanine or tryptophan. D genes are given only for firm matches. Clone size is shown for a subset of rows, as once, few, many or a class of expanded clone.

j_call	cdr3_length	clone_size	d_call	v_call	cdr3_aa	cdr3_nt
TRBJ1-2	14	NA	NA	TRBV5-6	CASSSPGQSYGYTF	TGTGCCAGCAGCTCCCCGGGACAAAGCTATGGCTACACCTTC
TRBJ2-7	14	NA	NA	TRBV7-9	CASSLATPFYEQYF	TGTGCCAGCAGCTTAGCGACACCATTCTACGAGCAGTACTTC
TRBJ1-5	15	NA	TRBD1	TRBV27	CASSLSTGVGQPQHF	TGTGCCAGCAGTTTATCGACAGGGGTGGGTCAGCCCCAGCATTTT
TRBJ2-7	15	NA	NA	TRBV9	CASSGLSGGGYEQYF	TGTGCCAGCAGCGGCCTTAGCGGAGGAGGGTACGAGCAGTACTTC
TRBJ2-1	15	NA	NA	TRBV27	CASSSAPLGGNEQFF	TGTGCCAGCAGTTCCGCCCCTTTGGGGGGCAATGAGCAGTTCTTC
TRBJ2-7	16	NA	NA	TRBV4-1	CASSDRGRGQTYEQYF	TGCGCCAGCAGCGATCGGGGTCGCGGGCAAACCTACGAGCAGTACTTC
TRBJ2-5	14	NA	NA	TRBV7-2	CASSSTGTQETQYF	TGTGCCAGCAGCTCGACAGGGACTCAAGAGACCCAGTACTTC
TRBJ2-1	13	NA	NA	TRBV24-1	CATSDLRGGEQFF	TGTGCCACCAGTGATTTGAGGGGAGGTGAGCAGTTCTTC
TRBJ1-4	13	NA	NA	TRBV14	CASSHRPNEKLFF	TGTGCCAGCAGCCACAGGCCTAATGAAAAACTGTTTTTT
TRBJ1-1	13	NA	NA	TRBV7-2	CASSSAGGTEAFF	TGTGCCAGCAGCTCGGCCGGGGGGACTGAAGCTTTCTTT
TRBJ2-7	14	once	TRBD1	TRBV5-1	CASTLTGGKEEQYF	TGCGCCAGCACCTTGACAGGGGGCAAGGAAGAGCAGTACTTC
TRBJ2-3	16	NA	TRBD1	TRBV6-5	CASSYAQGYGTDTQYF	TGTGCCAGCAGTTACGCACAGGGGTACGGCACAGATACGCAGTATTTT
TRBJ1-4	13	NA	TRBD1	TRBV10-3	CATTGTGVEKLFF	TGTGCCACCACAGGGACAGGGGTTGAAAAACTGTTTTTT
TRBJ1-5	15	NA	TRBD1	TRBV19	CASRPQTGGNQPQHF	TGTGCCAGTAGACCTCAGACAGGGGGCAATCAGCCCCAGCATTTT
TRBJ2-3	13	NA	TRBD1	TRBV7-2	CASSLDRADTQYF	TGTGCCAGCAGCCTAGACAGGGCAGATACGCAGTATTTT
TRBJ2-1	15	NA	TRBD2	TRBV6-6	CASRPVLGRDNEQFF	TGTGCCAGCAGACCCGTTCTAGGGAGGGACAATGAGCAGTTCTTC
TRBJ2-2	13	NA	NA	TRBV10-3	CAISYRGYQELFF	TGTGCCATCAGTTACCGGGGGTACCAGGAGCTGTTTTTT
TRBJ2-7	18	NA	TRBD2	TRBV28	CASSSPFRLAGGLYEQYF	TGTGCCAGCAGTTCCCCCTTTCGACTAGCGGGAGGGCTGTACGAGCAGTACTTC
TRBJ1-2	12	NA	NA	TRBV28	CASSLQGYGYTF	TGTGCCAGCAGTCTCCAGGGTTATGGCTACACCTTC
TRBJ2-5	14	NA	TRBD2	TRBV2	CASSGGLAGETQYF	TGTGCCAGCAGTGGGGGACTAGCGGGGGAGACCCAGTACTTC
TRBJ1-2	15	NA	NA	TRBV5-1	CASSTTGFSNYGYTF	TGCGCCAGCAGCACAACAGGGTTCTCTAACTATGGCTACACCTTC
TRBJ2-7	14	NA	TRBD2	TRBV18	CASSPQVRAGEQYF	TGTGCCAGCTCACCACAGGTTAGAGCGGGAGAGCAGTACTTC
TRBJ1-3	17	NA	TRBD1	TRBV6-2/TRBV6-3	CASSTTGQGTSGNTIYF	TGTGCCAGCAGTACTACGGGACAGGGAACCTCTGGAAACACCATATATTTT
TRBJ2-4	16	NA	TRBD1	TRBV14	CASSQMGQGAENIQYF	TGTGCCAGCAGCCAAATGGGACAGGGGGCGGAAAACATTCAGTACTTC
TRBJ1-2	13	NA	NA	TRBV28	CASSLYAGGGYTF	TGTGCCAGCAGCCTCTACGCGGGCGGTGGCTACACCTTC
TRBJ2-1	13	NA	TRBD1	TRBV29-1	CSVGTGRHNEQFF	TGCAGCGTAGGGACAGGGCGGCACAATGAGCAGTTCTTC
TRBJ2-5	13	NA	NA	TRBV9	CASSVVSQETQYF	TGTGCCAGCAGCGTAGTCAGTCAAGAGACCCAGTACTTC
TRBJ2-7	15	NA	TRBD1	TRBV7-3	CASSPKTGGLFEQYF	TGTGCCAGCAGCCCCAAGACAGGGGGACTCTTCGAGCAGTACTTC
TRBJ1-1	14	NA	TRBD1	TRBV27	CASSLTGMNTEAFF	TGTGCCAGCAGTCTGACAGGGATGAACACTGAAGCTTTCTTT
TRBJ2-3	13	once	NA	TRBV2	CASSDGGADTQYF	TGTGCCAGCAGTGATGGAGGGGCAGATACGCAGTATTTT
TRBJ1-2	14	few	NA	TRBV28	CASSLLIGPYGYTF	TGTGCCAGCAGTTTATTAATCGGTCCGTATGGCTACACCTTC
TRBJ2-5	14	NA	TRBD2	TRBV30	CAWRPSGSRETQYF	TGTGCCTGGAGACCTAGCGGGAGCAGAGAGACCCAGTACTTC
TRBJ2-7	14	NA	TRBD2	TRBV2	CASSRTSGRYEQYF	TGTGCCAGCAGTAGGACTAGCGGGAGATACGAGCAGTACTTC
TRBJ2-3	17	NA	TRBD2	TRBV20-1	CSASGVAGEKATDTQYF	TGCAGTGCTAGTGGGGTAGCGGGGGAGAAGGCCACAGATACGCAGTATTTT
TRBJ1-4	14	NA	NA	TRBV5-1	CASSLNGGTEKLFF	TGCGCCAGCAGCTTGAACGGCGGAACTGAAAAACTGTTTTTT
TRBJ2-1	14	NA	NA	TRBV6-1	CASSEGTEYNEQFF	TGTGCCAGCAGTGAAGGGACTGAATACAATGAGCAGTTCTTC
TRBJ2-7	13	once	TRBD2	TRBV29-1	CSVQTSSTYEQYF	TGCAGCGTTCAGACTAGCTCAACCTACGAGCAGTACTTC
TRBJ2-5	14	NA	TRBD2	TRBV11-3	CASSLGGAGETQYF	TGTGCCAGCAGCCTCGGGGGGGCAGGAGAGACCCAGTACTTC
TRBJ1-5	15	NA	NA	TRBV28	CASSRTGPGNQPQHF	TGTGCCAGCAGTCGTACAGGGCCGGGCAATCAGCCCCAGCATTTT
TRBJ1-4	16	NA	NA	TRBV30	CAWSPYVGAGNEKLFF	TGTGCCTGGAGTCCGTACGTGGGGGCGGGTAATGAAAAACTGTTTTTT
TRBJ2-1	15	NA	TRBD2	TRBV5-1	CASSKPSGAYNEQFF	TGCGCCAGCAGCAAACCTAGCGGGGCCTACAATGAGCAGTTCTTC
TRBJ1-1	15	NA	NA	TRBV7-9	CASSPLTWVATEAFF	TGTGCCAGCAGCCCGCTGACATGGGTGGCCACTGAAGCTTTCTTT
TRBJ2-5	14	NA	NA	TRBV18	CASSQAGIQETQYF	TGTGCCAGCTCGCAGGCAGGGATCCAAGAGACCCAGTACTTC
TRBJ2-1	17	NA	NA	TRBV21-1	CASSKAGTSGRGDEQFF	TGTGCCAGCAGCAAAGCAGGGACTAGCGGGAGAGGGGATGAGCAGTTCTTC
TRBJ2-3	16	NA	TRBD2	TRBV7-9	CASSVGLAGKTDTQYF	TGTGCCAGCAGCGTGGGACTAGCGGGAAAAACAGATACGCAGTATTTT
TRBJ1-2	15	few	NA	TRBV28	CASSSLEGVNYGYTF	TGTGCCAGCAGTTCCCTAGAGGGAGTCAACTATGGCTACACCTTC
TRBJ2-3	14	NA	NA	TRBV11-3	CASSLDGATDTQYF	TGTGCCAGCAGCTTAGATGGGGCGACAGATACGCAGTATTTT
TRBJ2-7	13	NA	NA	TRBV11-3	CASSPRISDEQYF	TGTGCCAGCAGCCCCAGAATTAGCGACGAGCAGTACTTC
TRBJ1-5	15	NA	NA	TRBV5-6	CASSFGGADSQPQHF	TGTGCCAGCAGCTTTGGGGGGGCGGATTCTCAGCCCCAGCATTTT
TRBJ2-5	15	NA	TRBD1	TRBV6-1	CASRTRGGALETQYF	TGTGCCAGCAGGACTCGAGGGGGCGCGTTAGAGACCCAGTACTTC